Listed below are T cell receptor beta chains from one sample, sequenced in a study of T cells in Graves' hyperthyroidism and ophthalmopathy. MiXCR, run by TCRdb on the multiplex PCR reads, gives a single entry per CDR3 protein. The sample lists under 400,000 distinct CDR3 sequences; around 14% were seen once. The sequenced material came from blood. The receptors here all came from a woman under 30 with Graves' hyperthyroidism. The CDR3 runs from the conserved cysteine through the conserved F or W. A D gene is named only where the DNA matches it firmly. Size is stated for part of the rows, as once, few or many counts, or as a class when the clone is expanded.

j_call: TRBJ1-1; d_call: .; v_call: TRBV12-3/TRBV12-4; clone_size: many; cdr3_aa: CATGGRRVPEAFF; cdr3_nt: TGTGCCACCGGAGGCCGGAGGGTTCCTGAAGCTTTCTTT
j_call: TRBJ2-5; d_call: .; v_call: TRBV7-3; clone_size: many; cdr3_aa: CASSLYAGFQETQYF; cdr3_nt: TGTGCCAGCAGCCTCTACGCGGGGTTCCAAGAGACCCAGTACTTC
j_call: TRBJ1-1; d_call: .; v_call: TRBV10-3; clone_size: many; cdr3_aa: CAISELAENTEAFF; cdr3_nt: TGTGCCATCAGTGAATTGGCCGAGAACACTGAAGCTTTCTTT
j_call: TRBJ2-3; d_call: TRBD2; v_call: TRBV12-3/TRBV12-4; clone_size: many; cdr3_aa: CASSFRASGTDTQYF; cdr3_nt: TGTGCCAGCAGTTTCCGTGCTAGCGGAACAGATACGCAGTATTTT
j_call: TRBJ2-1; d_call: .; v_call: TRBV18; clone_size: .; cdr3_aa: CASPPGLISYNEQFF; cdr3_nt: TGTGCCAGCCCCCCTGGTCTGATCTCCTACAATGAGCAGTTCTTC
j_call: TRBJ2-6; d_call: .; v_call: TRBV3-1; clone_size: few; cdr3_aa: CASCHLRGSGANVLTF; cdr3_nt: TGTGCCAGTTGCCACCTACGGGGCTCTGGGGCCAACGTCCTGACTTTC
j_call: TRBJ1-2; d_call: TRBD1; v_call: TRBV19; clone_size: few; cdr3_aa: CASTFDRGPGGYTF; cdr3_nt: TGTGCCAGTACCTTTGACAGGGGGCCCGGTGGCTACACCTTC
j_call: TRBJ2-2; d_call: TRBD1; v_call: TRBV28; clone_size: many; cdr3_aa: CASNPSQGPIGELFF; cdr3_nt: TGTGCCAGCAACCCATCACAGGGGCCGATCGGGGAGCTGTTTTTT
j_call: TRBJ2-4; d_call: .; v_call: TRBV6-1; clone_size: many; cdr3_aa: CASRDSRDIQYF; cdr3_nt: TGTGCCAGCAGGGACAGTAGGGACATTCAGTACTTC
j_call: TRBJ2-1; d_call: TRBD2; v_call: TRBV9; clone_size: .; cdr3_aa: CASSTPPATSESSYNEQFF; cdr3_nt: TGTGCCAGCAGCACCCCACCTGCCACTAGCGAGAGCTCCTACAATGAGCAGTTCTTC
j_call: TRBJ2-3; d_call: .; v_call: TRBV28; clone_size: many; cdr3_aa: CASSFGPNTQYF; cdr3_nt: TGTGCCAGCAGTTTTGGGCCTAATACGCAGTATTTT
j_call: TRBJ1-2; d_call: TRBD1; v_call: TRBV20-1; clone_size: few; cdr3_aa: CSASGQVSYGYTF; cdr3_nt: TGCAGTGCTAGCGGACAGGTCTCCTATGGCTACACCTTC
j_call: TRBJ2-1; d_call: .; v_call: TRBV3-1; clone_size: many; cdr3_aa: CASSQDHATSYNEQFF; cdr3_nt: TGTGCCAGCAGCCAAGATCACGCAACCTCCTACAATGAGCAGTTCTTC
j_call: TRBJ1-5; d_call: .; v_call: TRBV12-3/TRBV12-4; clone_size: many; cdr3_aa: CASSRSSGGNQPQHF; cdr3_nt: TGTGCCAGCAGTCGTAGTTCAGGAGGTAATCAGCCCCAGCATTTT
j_call: TRBJ1-6; d_call: .; v_call: TRBV27; clone_size: .; cdr3_aa: CASRMFSYNSPLHF; cdr3_nt: TGTGCCAGCAGGATGTTCTCCTATAATTCACCCCTCCACTTT
j_call: TRBJ2-3; d_call: .; v_call: TRBV20-1; clone_size: few; cdr3_aa: CSASTTADPGDTQYF; cdr3_nt: TGCAGTGCCAGTACCACCGCCGATCCAGGAGATACGCAGTATTTT